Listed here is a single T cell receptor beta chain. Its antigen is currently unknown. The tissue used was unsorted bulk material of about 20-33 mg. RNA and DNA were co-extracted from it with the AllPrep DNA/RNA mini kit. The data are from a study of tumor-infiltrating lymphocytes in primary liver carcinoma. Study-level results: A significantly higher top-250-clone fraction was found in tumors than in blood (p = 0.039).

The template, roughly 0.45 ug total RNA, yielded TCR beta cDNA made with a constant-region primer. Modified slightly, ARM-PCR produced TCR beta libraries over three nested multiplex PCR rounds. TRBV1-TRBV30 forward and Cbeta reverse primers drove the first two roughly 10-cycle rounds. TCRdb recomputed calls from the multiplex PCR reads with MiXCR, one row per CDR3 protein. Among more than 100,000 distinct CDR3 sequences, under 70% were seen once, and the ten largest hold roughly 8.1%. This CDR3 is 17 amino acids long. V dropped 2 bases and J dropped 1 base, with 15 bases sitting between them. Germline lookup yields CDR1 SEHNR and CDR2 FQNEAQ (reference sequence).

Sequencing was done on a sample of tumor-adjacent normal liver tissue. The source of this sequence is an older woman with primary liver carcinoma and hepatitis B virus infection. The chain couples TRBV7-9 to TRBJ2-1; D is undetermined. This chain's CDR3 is CASSLTYLVSSYNEQFF. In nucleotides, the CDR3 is TGTGCCAGCAGCTTAACGTACCTAGTCAGTTCCTACAATGAGCAGTTCTTC.